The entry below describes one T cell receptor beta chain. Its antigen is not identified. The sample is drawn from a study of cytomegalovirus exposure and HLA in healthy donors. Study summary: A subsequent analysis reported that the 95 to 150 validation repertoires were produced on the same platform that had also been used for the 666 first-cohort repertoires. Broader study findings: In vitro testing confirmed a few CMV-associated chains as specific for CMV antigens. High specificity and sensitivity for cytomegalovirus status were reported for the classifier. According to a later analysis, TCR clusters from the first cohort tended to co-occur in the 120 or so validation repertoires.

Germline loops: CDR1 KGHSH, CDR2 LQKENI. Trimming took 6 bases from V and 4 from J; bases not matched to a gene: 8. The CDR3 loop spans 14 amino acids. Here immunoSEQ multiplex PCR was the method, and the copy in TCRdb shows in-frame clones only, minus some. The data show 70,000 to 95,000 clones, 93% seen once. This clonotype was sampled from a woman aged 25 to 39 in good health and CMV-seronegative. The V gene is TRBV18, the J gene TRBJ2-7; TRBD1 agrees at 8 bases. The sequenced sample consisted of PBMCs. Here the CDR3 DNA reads TGTGCCAGCTCCCAGGGACAGGAGAAGTACGAGCAGTACTTC. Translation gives CASSQGQEKYEQYF.